This entry lists 23 T cell receptor beta chains sequenced from one sample in a study of cytomegalovirus exposure and HLA in healthy donors. Use of 60 Vbeta and 13 Jbeta primers characterized the PCR. Measured with immunoSEQ multiplex PCR; TCRdb has only the in-frame clones, and not every one. Here the sample spans some 90,000 clones, approximately 80% being singletons. Sequences were obtained from PBMCs. The receptors come from a woman aged 70-85 years in good health and CMV-seropositive.

The chain carries TRBV7-2 and TRBJ2-3; 10 bases agree with TRBD2. V lost 1 base to trimming and J lost 6 bases; unmatched junction nucleotides: 10. This CDR3 has 17 amino acids. The germline CDR1 and CDR2 sequences are SGHTA and FQGNSA. This chain's CDR3 is CASSLGGSGRPHDTQYF. The DNA of the CDR3 is TGTGCCAGCAGCTTAGGGGGTAGCGGGAGGCCCCACGATACGCAGTATTTT.

The table lists this clone with a few counts. The rearrangement uses TRBV18 and TRBJ1-5; D is unresolved. The CDR3 is 15 residues long. With 2 bases removed from V and 1 base from J, the gap between germline ends came to 9 bases. Per germline, CDR1 KGHSH and CDR2 LQKENI. The CDR3 here is CASSPSSNSNQPQHF. DNA for the CDR3: TGTGCCAGCTCACCATCCAGTAACAGCAATCAGCCCCAGCATTTT.

The chain has TRBV11-2 and TRBJ2-5; D perhaps matches TRBD2 (6 bases). Gene TRBJ2-7 matches the end of the DNA better, so the J call may be wrong. The CDR3 is 13 amino acids. Germline CDR1 and CDR2: SGHAT and FQNNGV. The CDR3 sequence: CASSLTRAGEQYF. The CDR3, as DNA: TGTGCCAGCAGCTTAACTAGAGCGGGCGAGCAGTACTTC.

This chain links TRBV5-6 with TRBJ1-1; weak D call: TRBD1 (6 bases). This CDR3 contains 14 residues. Deletions cut 1 base from V and 4 bases from J, with 11 bases between. Germline V gene sequence: CDR1 SGHDT, CDR2 YYEEEE. The CDR3 nucleotides are TGTGCCAGCAGCTTGCCAAACAGGGTCACTGAAGCTTTCTTT. It codes for CASSLPNRVTEAFF.

In its sample, this clone was seen once. The genes are TRBV5-1 and TRBJ2-2; D gene uncertain. From germline, CDR1 is SGHRS and CDR2 YFSETQ. This CDR3 comprises 15 residues. The V end was cut by 2 bases, the J end by 0 bases, with 8 bases between. This CDR3 is CASSFWSSNTGELFF. In DNA, the CDR3 is TGCGCCAGCAGCTTTTGGAGCTCGAACACCGGGGAGCTGTTTTTT.

This chain joins TRBV6-5 and TRBJ2-3, with TRBD2 matching 7 bases. Germline values: CDR1 MNHEY, CDR2 SVGAGI. With 2 bases clipped from V and 2 bases from J, the junction kept 7 bases outside the gene matches. The CDR3 sequence is 16 residues long. This CDR3 reads CASSYRGVGPTDTQYF. CDR3 DNA: TGTGCCAGCAGTTACCGGGGGGTGGGCCCCACAGATACGCAGTATTTT.

The chain combines TRBV19 with TRBJ1-2; D may be TRBD1 (5 bases). V was clipped by 1 base and J by 7 bases, with 13 bases between them. The CDR3 length is 14 residues. The germline gives CDR1 LNHDA, CDR2 SQIVND (reference sequence). The DNA for the CDR3 is TGTGCCAGTAGTATAGTATCCGGGACTACTGGCTACACCTTC. The encoded protein is CASSIVSGTTGYTF.

V usage is TRBV7-9 and J usage is TRBJ2-1; D perhaps matches TRBD2 (6 bases). Trimming cost V 2 bases and J 9 bases, with 20 bases left between them. CDR1 is SEHNR and CDR2 is FQNEAQ in the germline V gene (reference sequence). The CDR3 covers 16 residues. The CDR3 DNA follows: TGTGCCAGCAGCTTAAAAGCGGGCCTTCACGGAGTTGAGCAGTTCTTC. It codes for CASSLKAGLHGVEQFF.

The DNA of the CDR3 is TGTGCCAGCGAGCTTCTAGGGGGCTCGGGGACCGGGGAGCTGTTTTTT. As protein: CASELLGGSGTGELFF. This chain connects TRBV7-9 to TRBJ2-2; 7 bases align to TRBD1. V was pared by 8 bases and J by 5 bases, with 14 bases of the junction left unmatched. Germline lookup yields CDR1 SEHNR and CDR2 FQNEAQ (reference sequence). This CDR3 spans 16 amino acids. The complete variable domain, with remaining parts taken from reference TRBV7-9 and TRBJ2-2, reads DTGVSQNPRHKITKRGQNVTFRCDPISEHNRLYWYRQTLGQGPEFLTYFQNEAQLEKSRLLSDRFSAERPKGSFSTLEIQRTEQGDSAMYLCASELLGGSGTGELFFGEGSRLTVL.

The V gene is TRBV6-1, the J gene TRBJ2-7; D might be TRBD2 (6 bases). The CDR3 runs to 13 residues. The germline V gene encodes CDR1 MNHNS and CDR2 SASEGT. Trimming took 5 bases from V and 7 from J, leaving 15 bases between them. CDR3 sequence reads: CASSTLVEGEQYF. The CDR3 region has the DNA TGTGCCAGCAGTACCTTGGTGGAGGGGGAGCAGTACTTC.

This clone was seen a handful of times. The J gene is TRBJ1-2, the V gene TRBV2; D uncertain. This CDR3 is 15 amino acids long. The V end was cut by 8 bases, the J end by 0 bases, with 16 bases between. Germline-derived CDR1 and CDR2 are SNHLY and FYNNEI. The CDR3 spells CASWRGGGANYGYTF. In DNA, the CDR3 is TGTGCCAGCTGGCGGGGAGGAGGAGCTAACTATGGCTACACCTTC.

The chain links TRBV9 to TRBJ2-3; the match to TRBD2 covers 8 bases. Germline assignment: CDR1 SGDLS and CDR2 YYNGEE. The CDR3 spans 16 residues. Unmatched junction bases numbered 4, after V lost 0 bases and J lost 1 base. CDR3 bases: TGTGCCAGCAGCGTAGGTGCGGGAGGTCGCACAGATACGCAGTATTTT. Its translation: CASSVGAGGRTDTQYF.

The chain combines TRBV30 with TRBJ1-2, with D perhaps matching TRBD1 (5 bases). The CDR3 has 18 residues. The germline CDR1 and CDR2 sequences are GTSNPN and SVGIG (reference sequence). V lost 4 bases, J lost 0 bases, and 24 bases lay in between. The CDR3 reads CAWNRRGRDSYTNYGYTF. CDR3 coding DNA: TGTGCCTGGAACCGAAGGGGCAGGGATTCATATACTAACTATGGCTACACCTTC.

Written as DNA, the CDR3 is TGCGCCAGCAGTGAGACAGGGATCTATGGCTACACCTTC. Translating it yields CASSETGIYGYTF. The chain is built from TRBV10-2 and TRBJ1-2; TRBD1 is a possible D gene (6 bases). V gave up 2 bases and J gave up 4 bases, with 8 bases separating them. The CDR3 covers 13 residues. In germline, CDR1 is WSHSY, CDR2 SAAADI.

The rearrangement joins TRBV20-1 to TRBJ2-5, with D unresolved. This CDR3 is 11 amino acids long. Germline assignment: CDR1 DFQATT and CDR2 SNEGSKA (reference sequence). Trimming left V 2 bases short and J 8 bases short, with 9 bases between. The CDR3 protein is CSARYRPTQYF. The CDR3 DNA reads as TGCAGTGCTAGATACAGACCAACCCAGTACTTC.

This clone has just a few counts. This chain connects TRBV2 to TRBJ2-2; D may be TRBD2 (6 bases). Germline loops: CDR1 SNHLY, CDR2 FYNNEI. The V gene lost 7 bases and the J gene lost 1 base, with 28 bases spanning the gap. The CDR3 covers 20 residues. This CDR3 is CASKFDLVRAGKENTGELFF. Here the CDR3 DNA reads TGTGCCAGCAAATTCGATTTAGTTCGTGCGGGAAAAGAGAACACCGGGGAGCTGTTTTTT. Looking up the rest from reference TRBV2 and TRBJ2-2 gives the full variable domain: EPEVTQTPSHQVTQMGQEVILRCVPISNHLYFYWYRQILGQKVEFLVSFYNNEISEKSEIFDDQFSVERPDGSNFTLKIRSTKLEDSAMYFCASKFDLVRAGKENTGELFFGEGSRLTVL.

Note on this clone: In the same sample, other DNA sequences code for this CDR3. The chain combines TRBV9 with TRBJ2-5; no firm D call. Between the trimmed V and J ends, which lost 0 bases and 2 bases, there was a span of 5 bases. The CDR3 is 13 amino acids. CDR1 is SGDLS, CDR2 YYNGEE, per germline. CDR3: CASSVAGQETQYF. CDR3 sequence (DNA): TGTGCCAGCAGCGTAGCGGGTCAAGAGACCCAGTACTTC.

This clone was counted only a few times. J is TRBJ2-3 and V is TRBV11-2; 8 bases align to TRBD2. The CDR3 runs 17 residues. The germline gives CDR1 SGHAT, CDR2 FQNNGV. The trim removed 6 bases at V and 1 base at J, leaving 12 bases unmatched. DNA of the CDR3: TGTGCCAGCAGACACGGAGATTTAGCGGGGCGCACAGATACGCAGTATTTT. This gives the protein CASRHGDLAGRTDTQYF.

Points on this clone: The junction does not match germline at one end; this may be a read error. The chain links TRBV6-5 to TRBJ2-7, with a tentative D call TRBD2 (5 bases). CDR1 is MNHEY and CDR2 is SVGAGI in the germline V gene. The CDR3 covers 14 residues. CDR3 sequence (DNA): TGTGCCAGCAGCCAACTAGTCCCCAGCTACGAGCAGTGCTTC. Translation gives CASSQLVPSYEQCF.

This sequence joins TRBV28 and TRBJ1-1; 9 positions match TRBD1. CDR1 is MDHEN and CDR2 is SYDVKM in the germline V gene. The CDR3 loop spans 16 amino acids. The junction had 9 bases not matched to a gene; V was cut back by 3 bases and J by 4 bases. The CDR3 DNA reads TGTGCCAGCAGTTTGGGGGGACAGGGTGGACTCACTGAAGCTTTCTTT. Protein product: CASSLGGQGGLTEAFF.

The J gene is TRBJ1-3, the V gene TRBV25-1, with TRBD1 as a possible D gene (6 bases). The CDR3 is 15 amino acids. Trimming took off 3 bases at V and 3 bases at J, with 12 bases between the two ends. The germline gives CDR1 MGHDK, CDR2 SYGVNS. The CDR3 nucleotides read TGTGCCAGCAGTGATCCCCCGACAGGTGGAAACACCATATATTTT. Its protein is CASSDPPTGGNTIYF.

J is TRBJ2-5 and V is TRBV18; TRBD2 agrees at 9 bases. The assigned J gene may be wrong: the sequence end matches TRBJ2-7 better. Germline values: CDR1 KGHSH, CDR2 LQKENI. CDR3 length equals 15 residues. The CDR3 protein is CASSPVGGRDDEQYF. The CDR3 nucleotides are TGTGCCAGCTCACCAGTCGGCGGGAGGGACGACGAGCAGTACTTC.

The chain recombines TRBV15 with TRBJ2-7; 15 positions agree with TRBD2. CDR3 length equals 18 residues. From germline, CDR1 is LNHNV and CDR2 YYDKDF (reference sequence). The V gene end was trimmed by 0 bases and the J gene end by 1 base; junction bases not matched to a gene: 4. The CDR3 is CATSREGGLAGGSYEQYF. CDR3 nucleotide sequence: TGTGCCACCAGCAGAGAGGGGGGACTAGCGGGAGGTTCCTACGAGCAGTACTTC.